This T cell receptor (beta chain) was identified in a study of T cell changes during pregnancy in multiple sclerosis. Measured with immunoSEQ multiplex PCR; TCRdb has only the in-frame clones, and not every one. The sample consists of about 80,000 clones, approximately 90% of them appearing once. Trimming shortened V by 4 bases and J by 2 bases, and 13 bases separated the two germline ends. Germline CDR1 reads SGHRS; CDR2 reads YFSETQ. CDR3 length: 15 residues. Sample: peripheral blood, taken before pregnancy. The receptor was isolated from a female donor with multiple sclerosis, enrolled in a pregnancy study. The V call is TRBV5-1, the J call TRBJ1-3; D may be TRBD1 (5 bases). CDR3 in amino acids: CASSEGVFAGNTIYF. In nucleotides, the CDR3 is TGCGCCAGCAGCGAAGGGGTTTTCGCTGGAAACACCATATATTTT.